This T cell receptor beta chain comes out of a study of identical twins. Overall study results and limits: Cord blood beta clonotypes that were abundant carried fewer insertions, and memory repertoires showed no such trend.

MiXCR, run by TCRdb on the 5' RACE reads, gives a single entry per CDR3 protein. The sample yields some 210,000 distinct CDR3 sequences, approximately 15% seen once. CDR3 length: 15 amino acids. V lost 1 base, J lost 0 bases, and 10 bases lay in between. This clonotype appeared many times. The antigen is undetermined. This same sample was also part of a study on T cells expressing NK-cell markers. Per that paper: Dominant NKG2C+ clonotypes accounted for roughly 1.0-7.0% of CD8+ T cells in over 5 donors. The leading position in the CD3+CD56-NKG2C+ fraction of four donors also went to these clonotypes.

Sequencing input: CD8+ T cells sorted from blood. This clonotype was obtained from a woman aged 18-30 years in good health. This chain joins TRBV12-3 or TRBV12-4 and TRBJ2-7, with D perhaps matching TRBD1 or TRBD2 (5 bases each). In DNA form, the CDR3 reads TGTGCCAGCAGTTTAGTGGGGGTACTCTCCTACGAGCAGTACTTC. Its protein product is CASSLVGVLSYEQYF.